The 14 T cell receptor beta chains below were found in one sample sequenced in a study of tumor-infiltrating lymphocytes in primary liver carcinoma. Unsorted whole blood yielded blood RNA, and germline DNA was extracted as well. A primer in the constant region served to generate TCR beta cDNA from roughly 520 ng of total RNA. Sequencing libraries for TCR beta derived from three nested multiplex PCR rounds that used slightly modified ARM-PCR. TRBV1-TRBV30 forward primers paired with a C-beta reverse primer were used in the first two PCR rounds, which ran around 10 cycles each. Each CDR3 protein gets one entry after TCRdb re-called the multiplex PCR reads with MiXCR. Among more than 150,000 distinct CDR3 sequences listed, about 55% were seen once. Input material: peripheral blood. The origin of the receptors is a man aged 40-49 years with primary liver carcinoma and hepatitis B virus infection.

This clonotype was detected a few times. V gene TRBV6-1 combines with J gene TRBJ2-5; D is unresolved. Germline V CDR1 and CDR2: MNHNS, SASEGT. Trimming shortened V by 4 bases and J by 4 bases, and 13 bases separated the two germline ends. This CDR3 is built from 14 residues. CDR3: CASSVMVSGETQYF. CDR3 coding DNA: TGTGCCAGCAGTGTAATGGTGTCGGGAGAGACCCAGTACTTC.

In its sample, this clonotype was seen a few times. The chain has TRBV4-1 and TRBJ1-5; D possibly corresponds to TRBD1 (6 bases). Germline CDR1 MGHRA, CDR2 YSYEKL. This CDR3 spans 16 amino acids. V was shortened by 1 base and J by 5 bases, with 15 bases between the two germline ends. Written as DNA, the CDR3 is TGCGCCAGCAGCCAAGCCCACGGGACACATCATCAGCCCCAGCATTTT. Translating gives CASSQAHGTHHQPQHF.

This clonotype has more than one count but fewer than ten. The chain couples TRBV13 to TRBJ2-5, with TRBD2 as a possible D gene (6 bases). V shed 3 bases and J shed 10 bases, with 12 bases lying between them. Germline assignment: CDR1 PRHDT and CDR2 FYEKMQ (reference sequence). The CDR3 loop spans 12 amino acids. The CDR3 bases are TGTGCCAGCAGCTTGTCCTGGGAGGACCAGTACTTC. Protein: CASSLSWEDQYF. Filled out from reference TRBV13 and TRBJ2-5, the complete variable domain reads AAGVIQSPRHLIKEKRETATLKCYPIPRHDTVYWYQQGPGQDPQFLISFYEKMQSDKGSIPDRFSAQQFSDYHSELNMSSLELGDSALYFCASSLSWEDQYFGPGTRLLVL.

This clonotype showed up many times. V gene TRBV29-1 combines with J gene TRBJ2-5; 8 bases agree with TRBD2. Germline CDR1 reads SQVTM; CDR2 reads ANQGSEA. The CDR3 is 13 residues long. Unmatched junction bases numbered 7, after V lost 5 bases and J lost 5 bases. CDR3 bases: TGCAGCGTTCAACGGGAGGGAGGGGAGACCCAGTACTTC. The encoded protein is CSVQREGGETQYF.

In this sample, this clonotype turned up many times. The CDR3, as DNA: TGTGCCAGCACCCGGGCGGATACGCAGTATTTT. Amino acid sequence: CASTRADTQYF. The chain links TRBV12-3 or TRBV12-4 to TRBJ2-3; no definite D call. Trimming cost V 7 bases and J 6 bases, with 8 bases left between them. This CDR3 is built from 11 residues.

J is TRBJ1-1 and V is TRBV19; D remains ambiguous. V was clipped by 3 bases and J by 0 bases, with 11 bases between them. CDR1 and CDR2 from the germline V gene are LNHDA and SQIVND (reference sequence). CDR3 size: 15 residues. The CDR3 spells CASSMNQVMNTEAFF. The DNA for the CDR3 is TGTGCCAGTAGTATGAATCAGGTCATGAACACTGAAGCTTTCTTT.

In the case of this clonotype: A much larger clone lies one base from this, so it may be a read error. V gene TRBV11-2 combines with J gene TRBJ1-6; TRBD1 might be the D (6 bases). Germline V lookup: CDR1 SGHAT, CDR2 FQNNGV. The CDR3 runs 13 residues. V was shortened by 7 bases and J by 10 bases, with 14 bases between the two germline ends. CDR3 protein: CASTQTQGSPLHF. The CDR3 coding sequence is TGTGCCAGCACCCAAACACAGGGCTCACCCCTCCACTTT.

About this clonotype: The junction and the germline gene differ at one end; a read error may be behind it. This chain's CDR3 is CASRLEPNAGTSGSYEQYF. Written as DNA, the CDR3 is TGTGCCAGCCGCTTGGAGCCAAATGCAGGGACTAGCGGATCCTACGAACAGTACTTC. The J gene is TRBJ2-7, the V gene TRBV6-1; 11 nucleotides line up with TRBD2. Germline CDR1 is MNHNS and CDR2 is SASEGT. The CDR3 covers 19 residues.

A note on this clonotype: Sequence at one end of the junction differs from germline and may be a read error. The chain uses TRBV5-1 and TRBJ2-5, with D possibly matching TRBD2 (5 bases). The CDR3 contains 17 residues. CDR1 is SGHRS, CDR2 YFSETQ, per germline. CDR3 nucleotides: TGCGTCAGCAGCTTGGAGGAAATTCGGTGGAGTCAAGAGGCCCAGTACTTC. Its protein is CVSSLEEIRWSQEAQYF. Full variable domain (remainder filled in from reference TRBV5-1 and TRBJ2-5): KAGVTQTPRYLIKTRGQQVTLSCSPISGHRSVSWYQQTPGQGLQFLFEYFSETQRNKGNFPGRFSGRQFSNSRSEMNVSTLELGDSALYLCVSSLEEIRWSQEAQYFGPGTRLLVL.

This clonotype came up a few times. The V and J genes are TRBV6-1 and TRBJ2-1; 10 nucleotides line up with TRBD2. The CDR3 length is 15 residues. Germline V gives CDR1 MNHNS, CDR2 SASEGT. V lost 10 bases, J lost 10 bases, and 16 bases stayed unmatched. Written as DNA, the CDR3 is TGTGCCAACCAATTTCACCAGCGGGAGGGCCGGGAGCAGTTCTTC. It specifies CANQFHQREGREQFF.

Comment on this clonotype: An end of the junction differs from the germline gene, which may be a read error. The chain uses TRBV6-1 and TRBJ2-5; TRBD1 aligns across 10 bases. The CDR3 has 14 amino acids. Per the germline V gene, CDR1 is MNHNS and CDR2 is SASEGT. This CDR3 reads CTSRVTGGSETQYF. In DNA, the CDR3 is TGTACCAGCAGAGTGACAGGGGGCTCGGAGACCCAGTACTTC.

Turning to this clonotype: The junction departs from germline at one end; a sequencing error may be responsible. This chain uses TRBV11-1 with TRBJ2-7; tentative D call: TRBD2 (5 bases). The germline V gene encodes CDR1 SGHAT and CDR2 FQDESV (reference sequence). This CDR3 comprises 15 residues. Here the CDR3 DNA reads TGTGTCAGCAGCGACTTACTAGTGGGAGCTTACGAGCAGTACTTC. It yields the protein CVSSDLLVGAYEQYF.

This clonotype was counted many times. The chain combines TRBV11-1 with TRBJ2-7; D may match TRBD1 or TRBD2 (5 bases each). The CDR3 contains 14 residues. CDR1 and CDR2 (germline): SGHAT, FQDESV (reference sequence). Trimming left V 0 bases short and J 3 bases short, with 9 bases between. The CDR3 nucleotides are TGTGCCAGCAGCTTAGCAGGGACCCTCTACGAGCAGTACTTC. Protein: CASSLAGTLYEQYF.

In this sample, this clonotype turned up a few times. The chain joins TRBV6-1 to TRBJ2-3; TRBD1 aligns across 10 bases. The CDR3 extends over 14 amino acids. Germline-derived CDR1 and CDR2 are MNHNS and SASEGT. J was trimmed by 4 bases and V by 7 bases; bases with no gene match: 5. The CDR3 protein is CASIRDRGADTQYF. DNA for the CDR3: TGTGCCAGCATCCGGGACAGGGGTGCAGATACGCAGTATTTT.